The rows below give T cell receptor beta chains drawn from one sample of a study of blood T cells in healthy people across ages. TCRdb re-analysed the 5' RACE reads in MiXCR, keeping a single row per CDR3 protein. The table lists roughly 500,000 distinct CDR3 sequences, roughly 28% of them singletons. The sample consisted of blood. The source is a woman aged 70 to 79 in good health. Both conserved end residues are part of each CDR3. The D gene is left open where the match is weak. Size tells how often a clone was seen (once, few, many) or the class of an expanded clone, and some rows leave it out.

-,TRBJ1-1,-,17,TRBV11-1,CASSSPGSGGRNTEAFF,TGTGCCAGCAGCTCCCCGGGTTCGGGGGGTAGGAACACTGAAGCTTTCTTT
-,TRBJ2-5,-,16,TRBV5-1,CASSLGVLLWEETQYF,TGCGCCAGCAGCTTGGGAGTCCTGCTCTGGGAAGAGACCCAGTACTTC
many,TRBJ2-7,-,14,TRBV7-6,CASSLSTGSYEQYF,TGTGCCAGCAGCTTGTCGACAGGTTCCTACGAGCAGTACTTC
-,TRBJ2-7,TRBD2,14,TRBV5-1,CASSSKTSGYEQYF,TGCGCCAGCAGCTCTAAGACTAGCGGCTACGAGCAGTACTTC
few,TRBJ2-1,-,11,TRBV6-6,CASSPLFEQFF,TGTGCCAGCAGCCCCCTCTTTGAGCAGTTCTTC
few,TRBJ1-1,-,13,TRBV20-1,CSARDPPAGEAFF,TGCAGTGCTAGAGACCCCCCGGCTGGTGAAGCTTTCTTT
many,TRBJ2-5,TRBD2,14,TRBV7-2,CASSSWGGKETQYF,TGTGCCAGCAGCTCGTGGGGGGGGAAAGAGACCCAGTACTTC
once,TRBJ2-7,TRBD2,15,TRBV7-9,CASSYRLAGRYEQYF,TGTGCCAGCAGTTACCGACTAGCGGGACGCTACGAGCAGTACTTC
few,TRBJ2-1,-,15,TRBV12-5,CASGLVWGLWNEQFF,TGTGCTAGTGGTTTGGTATGGGGCTTATGGAATGAGCAGTTCTTC
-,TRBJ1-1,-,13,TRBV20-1,CSARDLGGTEAFF,TGCAGTGCTAGAGATCTGGGGGGCACTGAAGCTTTCTTT
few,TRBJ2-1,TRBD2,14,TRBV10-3,CAISVAGGPEEQFF,TGTGCCATCAGTGTAGCGGGGGGGCCGGAGGAGCAGTTCTTC
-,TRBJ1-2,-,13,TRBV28,CASRGTGYYGYTF,TGTGCCAGCAGGGGAACAGGGTACTATGGCTACACCTTC
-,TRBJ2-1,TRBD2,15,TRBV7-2,CASSHGTSGGTEQFF,TGTGCCAGCAGCCACGGGACTAGCGGGGGGACTGAGCAGTTCTTC
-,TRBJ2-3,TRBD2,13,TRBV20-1,CSASGGGPDTQYF,TGCAGTGCTAGCGGGGGGGGCCCAGATACGCAGTATTTT
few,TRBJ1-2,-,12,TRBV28,CASSLSQIGYTF,TGTGCCAGCAGTTTAAGTCAGATAGGCTACACCTTC
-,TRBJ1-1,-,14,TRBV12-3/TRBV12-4,CASSSLSLFTEAFF,TGTGCCAGCAGTTCCCTTAGTTTGTTCACTGAAGCTTTCTTT
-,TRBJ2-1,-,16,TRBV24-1,CATSDPAYYPRDEQFF,TGTGCCACCAGTGACCCTGCTTACTACCCCAGGGATGAGCAGTTCTTC
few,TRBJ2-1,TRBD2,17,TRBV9,CASSVGSTSGGYNEQFF,TGTGCCAGCAGCGTAGGATCGACTAGCGGGGGTTACAATGAGCAGTTCTTC
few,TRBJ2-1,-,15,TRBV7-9,CASSSSGGSLNEQFF,TGTGCCAGCAGCTCATCGGGTGGAAGTCTCAATGAGCAGTTCTTC
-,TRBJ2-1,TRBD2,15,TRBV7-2,CASSFGTSGGNEQFF,TGTGCCAGCAGCTTCGGGACTAGCGGGGGAAATGAGCAGTTCTTC
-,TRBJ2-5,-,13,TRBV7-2,CASSMGGPETQYF,TGTGCCAGCAGCATGGGGGGGCCGGAGACCCAGTACTTC
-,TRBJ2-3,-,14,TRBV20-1,CSARVQRITDTQYF,TGCAGTGCTAGAGTCCAGAGAATCACAGATACGCAGTATTTT
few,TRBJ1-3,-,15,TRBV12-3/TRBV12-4,CASSFGQISGNTIYF,TGTGCCAGCAGTTTCGGGCAGATCTCTGGAAACACCATATATTTT
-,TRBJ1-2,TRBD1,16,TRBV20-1,CSARAGWTGGGYGYTF,TGCAGTGCTAGGGCCGGATGGACAGGGGGCGGCTATGGCTACACCTTC